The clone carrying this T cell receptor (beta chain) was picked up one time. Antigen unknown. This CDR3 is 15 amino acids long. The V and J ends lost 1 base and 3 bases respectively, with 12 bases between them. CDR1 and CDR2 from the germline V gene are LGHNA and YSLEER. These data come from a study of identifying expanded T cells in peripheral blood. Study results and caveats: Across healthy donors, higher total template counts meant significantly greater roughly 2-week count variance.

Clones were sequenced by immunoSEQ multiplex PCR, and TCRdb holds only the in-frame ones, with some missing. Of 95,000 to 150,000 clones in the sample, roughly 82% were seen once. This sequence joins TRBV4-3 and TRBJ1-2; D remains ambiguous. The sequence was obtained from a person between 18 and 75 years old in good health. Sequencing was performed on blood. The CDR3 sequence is CASSQVGGLDYGYTF. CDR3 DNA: TGCGCCAGCAGCCAAGTGGGCGGCCTCGACTATGGCTACACCTTC.